This entry lists 20 T cell receptor beta chains sequenced from one sample in a study of shared clonotypes between healthy human individuals. TCRdb's table, derived via immunoSEQ multiplex PCR, lists solely in-frame clones and lacks some. The sample records roughly 2.6 million clones, around 90% being singletons. Sequenced material: naive CD4+ T cells sorted from blood. Subset denoted: CD45RA+ positively selected. These receptors were collected from a man between 18 and 35 years old in good health.

The chain carries TRBV30 and TRBJ2-5, with a weak D call TRBD1 (5 bases). CDR1 GTSNPN and CDR2 SVGIG come from the germline V gene (reference sequence). CDR3 length: 14 amino acids. The V end lost 0 bases, the J end lost 5 bases, and 13 bases lay between the germline ends. CDR3 loop: CAWSVQGIEETQYF. The DNA for the CDR3 is TGTGCCTGGAGTGTCCAGGGCATAGAGGAGACCCAGTACTTC.

This sequence joins TRBV5-4 and TRBJ1-5; weak D call: TRBD1 (5 bases). V lost 4 bases to trimming and J lost 0 bases, with 14 bases between them. The CDR3 has 16 residues. In germline, CDR1 is SGHNT, CDR2 YYREEE (reference sequence). The CDR3: CASSPDRAHSNQPQHF. The CDR3 region has the DNA TGTGCCAGCAGCCCAGACAGAGCCCATAGCAATCAGCCCCAGCATTTT.

The count of this clone is one. This chain uses TRBV19 with TRBJ2-3; D is possibly TRBD2 (5 bases). The CDR3 is 14 amino acids. Germline CDR1 reads LNHDA; CDR2 reads SQIVND (reference sequence). The V end was cut by 1 base, the J end by 5 bases, with 10 bases between. CDR3 bases: TGTGCCAGTAGTATAGTTCTAGCTGGAGATACGCAGTATTTT. Protein: CASSIVLAGDTQYF. Supplemented by reference TRBV19 and TRBJ2-3, the full variable domain reads DGGITQSPKYLFRKEGQNVTLSCEQNLNHDAMYWYRQDPGQGLRLIYYSQIVNDFQKGDIAEGYSVSREKKESFPLTVTSAQKNPTAFYLCASSIVLAGDTQYFGPGTRLTVL.

The J gene is TRBJ2-3, the V gene TRBV7-2, with 14 bases aligning to TRBD2. The CDR3 covers 17 residues. The trim removed 0 bases at V and 4 bases at J, leaving 3 bases unmatched. Germline V gives CDR1 SGHTA, CDR2 FQGNSA. CDR3 sequence: CASSLAGLAGAADTQYF. The CDR3 nucleotides are TGTGCCAGCAGCTTAGCGGGACTAGCGGGAGCCGCAGATACGCAGTATTTT.

The chain carries TRBV29-1 and TRBJ1-1; no reliable D call. The V and J ends lost 4 bases and 7 bases respectively, with 7 bases between them. The CDR3 runs to 10 residues. Germline values: CDR1 SQVTM, CDR2 ANQGSEA. The CDR3 loop reads CSVGDIEAFF. The CDR3 DNA is TGCAGCGTTGGAGACATTGAAGCTTTCTTT.

J is TRBJ2-3 and V is TRBV28, with 8 nucleotides matching TRBD2. The CDR3 extends over 16 amino acids. Unmatched junction bases numbered 14, after V lost 5 bases and J lost 7 bases. Per germline, CDR1 MDHEN and CDR2 SYDVKM. CDR3 protein: CASSDLGAGGQHTQYF. CDR3 DNA sequence: TGTGCCAGCAGTGACCTTGGGGCGGGGGGACAACATACGCAGTATTTT.

This chain joins TRBV19 and TRBJ1-5, with D tentatively TRBD1 (5 bases). The V and J ends lost 7 bases and 1 base respectively, with 17 bases between them. Germline V gene data show CDR1 as LNHDA and CDR2 as SQIVND (reference sequence). The CDR3 loop spans 16 amino acids. CDR3: CASKEAGGGSNQPQHF. The CDR3 DNA reads as TGTGCCAGTAAAGAGGCCGGCGGGGGAAGCAATCAGCCCCAGCATTTT.

CDR3 sequence: CASSPFATEAFF. Written as DNA, the CDR3 is TGTGCCAGCAGTCCTTTTGCCACTGAAGCTTTCTTT. This chain uses TRBV28 with TRBJ1-1; D unclear. Trimming removed 5 bases from V and 4 bases from J, with 8 bases in between. The germline V gene encodes CDR1 MDHEN and CDR2 SYDVKM. The CDR3 has 12 residues.

This chain connects TRBV18 to TRBJ2-5, with D perhaps matching TRBD1 (5 bases). Germline V CDR1 and CDR2: KGHSH, LQKENI. V was pared by 2 bases and J by 0 bases, with 16 bases between. The CDR3 totals 17 residues. CDR3 sequence (DNA): TGTGCCAGCTCACCATTCATCTCTGGGGCTTACCAAGAGACCCAGTACTTC. Its protein is CASSPFISGAYQETQYF.

The rearrangement joins TRBV30 to TRBJ2-5; unclear D gene. The germline gives CDR1 GTSNPN, CDR2 SVGIG (reference sequence). This CDR3 has 12 residues. Trimming pared 4 bases from V and 0 bases from J, leaving 6 bases between. CDR3 region: CAWKGNQETQYF. CDR3 bases: TGTGCCTGGAAGGGAAACCAAGAGACCCAGTACTTC.

Concerning this clone itself: At the DNA level, this CDR3 is encoded by other sequences in the same sample as well. J is TRBJ2-3 and V is TRBV2; 9 bases are a match to TRBD1. The V gene end was trimmed by 8 bases and the J gene end by 0 bases; junction bases not matched to a gene: 6. The V gene's germline CDR1 is SNHLY and CDR2 FYNNEI. This CDR3 has 15 residues. The CDR3 coding sequence is TGTGCCAGCTCTAGGGACAGGGCTAGCACAGATACGCAGTATTTT. It translates to CASSRDRASTDTQYF. Together with reference TRBV2 and TRBJ2-3, the CDR3 gives the full variable domain: EPEVTQTPSHQVTQMGQEVILRCVPISNHLYFYWYRQILGQKVEFLVSFYNNEISEKSEIFDDQFSVERPDGSNFTLKIRSTKLEDSAMYFCASSRDRASTDTQYFGPGTRLTVL.

The chain couples TRBV7-3 to TRBJ1-1; TRBD1 might be the D (6 bases). V gave up 5 bases and J gave up 10 bases, with 20 bases separating them. The length of the CDR3 is 14 residues. The germline V gene has CDR1 SGHTA and CDR2 FQGTGA. CDR3 sequence (DNA): TGTGCCAGCAGCCGATTACAGGGATCAAGTACAGCTTTCTTT. This translates into CASSRLQGSSTAFF.

J is TRBJ2-7 and V is TRBV18; a possible D gene is TRBD1 (5 bases). Trimming removed 3 bases from V and 0 bases from J, with 12 bases in between. The CDR3 runs to 15 residues. Germline CDR1 is KGHSH and CDR2 is LQKENI. CDR3 amino acids: CASSPAQESSYEQYF. CDR3 bases: TGTGCCAGCTCACCGGCACAGGAAAGCTCCTACGAGCAGTACTTC.

The chain recombines TRBV27 with TRBJ1-4; a possible D gene is TRBD1 (6 bases). The germline V and J ends were trimmed by 0 bases and 6 bases, with 14 bases remaining between them. This CDR3 has 16 amino acids. CDR1 is MNHEY and CDR2 is SMNVEV in the germline V gene (reference sequence). The CDR3 spells CASSLSTPGEDEKLFF. The CDR3 coding sequence is TGTGCCAGCAGTTTATCGACGCCAGGGGAGGATGAAAAACTGTTTTTT.

The chain carries TRBV2 and TRBJ1-5, with 10 bases that match TRBD1. V was pared by 9 bases and J by 4 bases, with 6 bases of the junction left unmatched. Germline V CDR1 and CDR2: SNHLY, FYNNEI. The CDR3 covers 14 residues. The CDR3 nucleotides read TGTGCCAGTACTCCGGGACAGGGGAATCAGCCCCAGCATTTT. This translates into CASTPGQGNQPQHF.

In its sample, this clone was seen once. The chain links TRBV2 to TRBJ2-3; 7 nucleotides match TRBD2. CDR3 length: 12 residues. CDR1 is SNHLY and CDR2 is FYNNEI in the germline V gene. With 9 bases clipped from V and 11 bases from J, the junction kept 11 bases outside the gene matches. The CDR3 is CAREAGTNMQYF. The CDR3 bases are TGTGCCAGAGAAGCCGGGACTAACATGCAGTATTTT.

This clone was seen a few times. The chain links TRBV19 to TRBJ1-2; no clear D gene. The CDR3 loop spans 13 amino acids. Per germline, CDR1 LNHDA and CDR2 SQIVND (reference sequence). Trimming removed 5 bases from V and 0 bases from J, with 7 bases in between. CDR3 sequence: CASSEWANYGYTF. CDR3 nucleotide sequence: TGTGCCAGTAGTGAATGGGCTAACTATGGCTACACCTTC.

The chain couples TRBV4-1 to TRBJ2-1, with TRBD2 identical over 7 bases. V was pared by 3 bases and J by 0 bases, with 8 bases of the junction left unmatched. The CDR3 contains 17 residues. The germline gives CDR1 MGHRA, CDR2 YSYEKL. The CDR3 region is CASSQGVGGSSYNEQFF. For the CDR3, the DNA is TGCGCCAGCAGCCAGGGCGTTGGCGGGAGCTCCTACAATGAGCAGTTCTTC.

This clone was recorded a few times. The sample has other DNA sequences that encode this CDR3 too. The V and J genes are TRBV29-1 and TRBJ2-1; weak D call: TRBD1 (6 bases). Germline CDR1 is SQVTM and CDR2 is ANQGSEA. The V and J ends lost 4 bases and 7 bases respectively, with 8 bases between them. This CDR3 spans 11 amino acids. The CDR3 reads CSVVTGNEQFF. The DNA of the CDR3 is TGCAGCGTTGTCACAGGGAATGAGCAGTTCTTC.

This chain's CDR3 is CASSLLVHPGASSLNYGYTF. The CDR3 DNA follows: TGTGCCAGCAGCTTATTAGTACACCCAGGGGCCTCCTCATTGAACTATGGCTACACCTTC. The V gene is TRBV11-3, the J gene TRBJ1-2, with D perhaps matching TRBD1 (6 bases). The CDR3 sequence is 20 residues long. Germline assignment: CDR1 SGHNT and CDR2 YENEEA. With 2 bases removed from V and 2 bases from J, the gap between germline ends came to 27 bases.